This TCR beta chain was obtained from a study of blood T cell repertoires in COVID-19. The table came from immunoSEQ multiplex PCR; TCRdb's copy has only in-frame clones and leaves some out. The sample records roughly 200,000 clones, about 88% being singletons. The germline CDR1 and CDR2 sequences are MGHRA and YSYEKL. CDR3 length: 14 amino acids. V shed 4 bases and J shed 2 bases, with 10 bases lying between them. This clone was seen a few times. Sequenced input: peripheral blood. The origin of this receptor is a woman aged 45 to 65 with COVID-19, enrolled during active disease. This chain connects TRBV4-1 to TRBJ2-3; perhaps TRBD2 as D (6 bases). DNA of the CDR3: TGCGCCAGCAGCCTGGGACTGTTCACAGATACGCAGTATTTT. Its translation: CASSLGLFTDTQYF.